The 32 T cell receptor beta chains in this list originate from one sample, sequenced in a study of shared clonotypes between healthy human individuals (dated by TCRdb to the early 2020s). The library was made by the immunoSEQ multiplex PCR assay. TCRdb retrieved this table from immuneACCESS and kept in-frame rearrangements only. Not all clones are present; in checked studies, unresolved V genes account for under half, and no reason is known for the remainder. The sample has 2 million to 2.5 million clones on record, 95% of them singletons. Less than 0.15% of the sample lies in the top ten. Material: naive CD4+ T cells sorted from blood. Sample cell subset or site, as interpreted from the label and publication: CD45RA+ positively selected. The receptors come from a man younger than 30 in good health.

Turning to this clone: At one boundary the junction diverges from the germline segment, which might be a read error. The rearrangement links TRBV2 to TRBJ2-2; TRBD2 matches 9 bases. The germline gives CDR1 SNHLY, CDR2 FYNNEI. The CDR3 is made up of 16 amino acids. The CDR3 sequence: CASTPRVAGVIGELFF. The CDR3 nucleotides read TGTGCCAGCACCCCCAGAGTAGCGGGAGTAATCGGGGAGCTATTTTTT.

With respect to this clone: This same CDR3 is encoded by further DNA sequences in the sample. V is TRBV18 and J is TRBJ1-6; the D gene is possibly TRBD1 (6 bases). This CDR3 has 13 amino acids. The V end lost 6 bases, the J end lost 8 bases, and 11 bases lay between the germline ends. Germline V CDR1 and CDR2: KGHSH, LQKENI. The CDR3 reads CASSPNRDSPLHF. CDR3 nucleotides: TGTGCCAGCTCTCCGAACAGGGATTCACCCCTCCACTTT.

The chain recombines TRBV6-1 with TRBJ1-6; D may be TRBD1 (5 bases). CDR1 is MNHNS, CDR2 SASEGT, per germline. This CDR3 comprises 15 residues. The V and J ends lost 3 bases and 1 base respectively, with 7 bases between them. The CDR3 sequence: CASSDRESYNSPLHF. The CDR3 DNA follows: TGTGCCAGCAGTGACAGGGAGTCCTATAATTCACCCCTCCACTTT.

The chain links TRBV20-1 to TRBJ2-1; D unresolved. Germline V gene sequence: CDR1 DFQATT, CDR2 SNEGSKA (reference sequence). The length of the CDR3 is 11 residues. Trimming stripped 0 bases from V and 7 bases from J, with 4 bases between. The CDR3 DNA sequence: TGCAGTGCTAGAGATACAAATGAGCAGTTCTTC. This codes for CSARDTNEQFF.

The chain recombines TRBV5-1 with TRBJ2-2, with a tentative D call TRBD2 (5 bases). This CDR3 is 13 amino acids long. Per germline, CDR1 SGHRS and CDR2 YFSETQ. Trimming shortened V by 3 bases and J by 4 bases, and 7 bases separated the two germline ends. CDR3 sequence reads: CASSSEGTGELFF. CDR3 in DNA: TGCGCCAGCAGCTCTGAGGGCACCGGGGAGCTGTTTTTT.

The chain recombines TRBV7-6 with TRBJ2-7; either TRBD1 or TRBD2 may supply D (5 bases each). Trimming removed 6 bases from V and 0 bases from J, with 12 bases in between. CDR1 is SGHVS, CDR2 FNYEAQ, per germline. The CDR3 is made up of 14 amino acids. The CDR3 spells CASSSRDHSYEQYF. The CDR3 DNA sequence: TGTGCCAGCAGTTCTAGGGACCACTCCTACGAGCAGTACTTC.

The chain recombines TRBV27 with TRBJ2-2; D is uncertain. Germline CDR1 and CDR2: MNHEY and SMNVEV (reference sequence). The CDR3 totals 14 residues. With 6 bases removed from V and 3 bases from J, the gap between germline ends came to 11 bases. The CDR3 loop reads CASRILLDTGELFF. The CDR3 region has the DNA TGTGCCAGCAGAATCCTCTTAGACACCGGGGAGCTGTTTTTT.

Remarks on this clone: This sample includes further DNA sequences coding for the same CDR3. V gene TRBV20-1 combines with J gene TRBJ2-7, with 7 bases lining up with TRBD1. The CDR3 is 11 amino acids. Trimming took 5 bases from V and 4 from J; bases not matched to a gene: 2. CDR1 is DFQATT and CDR2 is SNEGSKA in the germline V gene (reference sequence). The CDR3 nucleotides are TGCAGTGCTGACAGGGAGTACGAGCAGTACTTC. It encodes CSADREYEQYF.

The chain has TRBV12-5 and TRBJ1-4; weak D call: TRBD1 (6 bases). This CDR3 spans 16 amino acids. V lost 3 bases, J lost 0 bases, and 11 bases lay in between. From germline, CDR1 is LGHNT and CDR2 FRNRAP. DNA for the CDR3: TGTGCTAGTGGTTTCCGGGGGCCCGCAACTAATGAAAAACTGTTTTTT. It is translated as CASGFRGPATNEKLFF.

Of note for this clone: A much larger clone differs by one base, so this may be a read error. The sample carries other DNA sequences with the same CDR3. The chain is built from TRBV7-2 and TRBJ2-2; D unclear. CDR1 is SGHTA and CDR2 is FQGNSA in the germline V gene. This CDR3 has 12 residues. Trimming removed 1 base at V and 7 bases at J, with 4 bases between. CDR3 sequence: CASSLGVGELFF. The CDR3 coding sequence is TGTGCCAGCAGCTTAGGTGTCGGGGAGCTGTTTTTT.

The chain recombines TRBV11-1 with TRBJ1-1, with D perhaps matching TRBD1 (5 bases). Trimming removed 0 bases from V and 5 bases from J, with 16 bases in between. The CDR3 is 16 amino acids. Germline V gene data show CDR1 as SGHAT and CDR2 as FQDESV (reference sequence). CDR3 sequence (DNA): TGTGCCAGCAGCTTAGCGTATTGGAAAGGGGATACTGAAGCTTTCTTT. Its translation: CASSLAYWKGDTEAFF.

This clone was observed a few times. The chain is built from TRBV5-4 and TRBJ1-4; TRBD1 might be the D (6 bases). This CDR3 is 15 amino acids long. The germline CDR1 and CDR2 sequences are SGHNT and YYREEE (reference sequence). V lost 4 bases and J lost 5, with 15 bases in between. CDR3 DNA sequence: TGTGCCAGCAGCGCATCACAGGGACGCAATGAAAAACTGTTTTTT. It yields the protein CASSASQGRNEKLFF.

The V gene is TRBV12-5, the J gene TRBJ2-7; 7 positions match TRBD1. This CDR3 is built from 19 residues. Trimming took 6 bases from V and 0 from J; bases not matched to a gene: 20. Germline loops: CDR1 LGHNT, CDR2 FRNRAP. The CDR3 is CASGADRALARAISYEQYF. The CDR3 DNA is TGTGCTAGTGGCGCAGACAGGGCTCTGGCTCGGGCCATCTCCTACGAGCAGTACTTC.

The V call is TRBV19, the J call TRBJ2-7, with TRBD2 matching over 9 bases. Germline-derived CDR1 and CDR2 are LNHDA and SQIVND (reference sequence). The ends lost 5 bases at V and 4 bases at J; junction bases unmatched: 9. There are 15 residues in the CDR3. DNA for the CDR3: TGTGCCAGTAGTCAAGGGGCGGGAGGGCTTTACGAGCAGTACTTC. It is translated as CASSQGAGGLYEQYF.

V and J are TRBV28 and TRBJ2-1; the match to TRBD2 covers 8 bases. The CDR3 extends over 16 amino acids. V trimming: 5 bases; J trimming: 1 base; junction bases outside the gene matches: 7. Per germline, CDR1 MDHEN and CDR2 SYDVKM. This chain's CDR3 is CASSRLASGSYNEQFF. The CDR3 nucleotides are TGTGCCAGCAGTCGCCTAGCTAGCGGGTCCTACAATGAGCAGTTCTTC.

V is TRBV4-1 and J is TRBJ2-3; either TRBD1 or TRBD2 may supply D (6 bases each). CDR1 and CDR2 (germline): MGHRA, YSYEKL. CDR3 length: 17 amino acids. V was cut by 0 bases and J by 0 bases, with 13 bases left in between. The CDR3 is CASSQDLKGGSTDTQYF. CDR3 nucleotide sequence: TGCGCCAGCAGCCAAGATCTTAAGGGGGGCAGCACAGATACGCAGTATTTT.

The chain employs TRBV4-1 and TRBJ2-7; D is unclear. Trimming pared 0 bases from V and 3 bases from J, leaving 6 bases between. The CDR3 is 13 amino acids. CDR1 and CDR2 from the germline V gene are MGHRA and YSYEKL. In nucleotides, the CDR3 is TGCGCCAGCAGCCAAGATCTGTACTACGAGCAGTACTTC. Its protein product is CASSQDLYYEQYF.

The V gene is TRBV10-3, the J gene TRBJ2-1; TRBD1 matches at 9 bases. V gave up 4 bases and J gave up 8 bases; unmatched junction bases: 6. This CDR3 spans 14 amino acids. Per germline, CDR1 ENHRY and CDR2 SYGVKD. The chain's CDR3 is CAISVGTGTDEQFF. CDR3 bases: TGTGCCATCAGTGTTGGGACAGGGACCGATGAGCAGTTCTTC.

This chain uses TRBV28 with TRBJ2-7, with a possible D match to TRBD2 (5 bases). Germline V lookup: CDR1 MDHEN, CDR2 SYDVKM. Trimming left V 0 bases short and J 4 bases short, with 7 bases between. The CDR3 is 13 amino acids. CDR3 residues: CASSLWREYEQYF. The DNA for the CDR3 is TGTGCCAGCAGTTTATGGAGGGAGTACGAGCAGTACTTC.

This clone is a singleton in its sample. This rearrangement joins TRBV4-3 to TRBJ1-1; D unclear. The length of the CDR3 is 13 residues. Trimming pared 4 bases from V and 1 base from J, leaving 7 bases between. The V gene's germline CDR1 is LGHNA and CDR2 YSLEER. The CDR3 is CASSPMGNTEAFF. In DNA, the CDR3 is TGCGCCAGCAGCCCAATGGGGAACACTGAAGCTTTCTTT.

Note on this clone: One end of the junction is discordant with germline, which a read error may explain. This sequence joins TRBV5-1 and TRBJ2-1; D could derive from TRBD1 or TRBD2 (6 bases each). This CDR3 comprises 13 residues. Germline CDR1 SGHRS, CDR2 YFSETQ. CDR3 in amino acids: CAGSLGGPNEQFF. DNA for the CDR3: TGCGCCGGCAGCTTAGGGGGGCCGAATGAGCAGTTCTTC.

The chain joins TRBV5-4 to TRBJ2-1; 7 nucleotides match TRBD2. The germline gives CDR1 SGHNT, CDR2 YYREEE (reference sequence). This CDR3 has 17 amino acids. Trimming cost V 4 bases and J 7 bases; bases outside gene matches: 17. The DNA for the CDR3 is TGTGCCAGCAGCATCGCCCTTAGCGGGTCCTTAAGAAATGAGCAGTTCTTC. Protein product: CASSIALSGSLRNEQFF.

The chain is built from TRBV18 and TRBJ1-4; D unresolved. The CDR3 sequence is 15 residues long. The germline V gene encodes CDR1 KGHSH and CDR2 LQKENI. Trimming stripped 2 bases from V and 5 bases from J, with 12 bases between. The CDR3 DNA reads as TGTGCCAGCTCACCAAGAAGGGTCCGGAATGAAAAACTGTTTTTT. This translates into CASSPRRVRNEKLFF.

This chain links TRBV5-1 with TRBJ2-2; D unresolved. Germline lookup yields CDR1 SGHRS and CDR2 YFSETQ. The CDR3 loop spans 14 amino acids. V was pared by 2 bases and J by 0 bases, with 5 bases between. CDR3 in DNA: TGCGCCAGCAGCTTCGTACCGAACACCGGGGAGCTGTTTTTT. Residues: CASSFVPNTGELFF. The full variable domain, with the rest looked up from reference TRBV5-1 and TRBJ2-2, is KAGVTQTPRYLIKTRGQQVTLSCSPISGHRSVSWYQQTPGQGLQFLFEYFSETQRNKGNFPGRFSGRQFSNSRSEMNVSTLELGDSALYLCASSFVPNTGELFFGEGSRLTVL.

This clone was detected only once. The rearrangement links TRBV4-2 to TRBJ1-2, with D perhaps matching TRBD1 (5 bases). From germline, CDR1 is LGHNA and CDR2 YNFKEQ. CDR3 length: 13 amino acids. Between the trimmed V and J ends, which lost 1 base and 6 bases, there was a span of 9 bases. CDR3 sequence reads: CASSQGGGDGYTF. CDR3 DNA: TGTGCCAGCAGCCAAGGTGGAGGGGATGGCTACACCTTC.

The CDR3 region has the DNA TGTGCCAGCAGCCCCCGGCGGGGCAGCACAGATACGCAGTATTTT. Its translation: CASSPRRGSTDTQYF. The V call is TRBV28, the J call TRBJ2-3; D is perhaps TRBD2 (6 bases). Germline V CDR1 and CDR2: MDHEN, SYDVKM. Between the trimmed V and J ends, which lost 6 bases and 0 bases, there was a span of 13 bases. The CDR3 consists of 15 residues. Together with reference TRBV28 and TRBJ2-3, the CDR3 gives the full variable domain: DVKVTQSSRYLVKRTGEKVFLECVQDMDHENMFWYRQDPGLGLRLIYFSYDVKMKEKGDIPEGYSVSREKKERFSLILESASTNQTSMYLCASSPRRGSTDTQYFGPGTRLTVL.

This clone was seen a handful of times. The V and J genes are TRBV30 and TRBJ2-5, with 9 bases lining up with TRBD1. Germline CDR1 and CDR2: GTSNPN and SVGIG (reference sequence). This CDR3 has 14 residues. V dropped 0 bases and J dropped 8; count of bases not matched to a gene: 7. CDR3 coding DNA: TGTGCCTGGAGTGTTCGTGGGACAGGGAGTACCCAGTACTTC. Translated: CAWSVRGTGSTQYF.

The rearrangement joins TRBV18 to TRBJ1-3; 8 positions match TRBD1. The V gene's germline CDR1 is KGHSH and CDR2 LQKENI. This CDR3 has 15 residues. The ends lost 6 bases at V and 3 bases at J; junction bases unmatched: 7. In nucleotides, the CDR3 is TGTGCCAGCTCCCCGGGACAGGTGAATGGAAACACCATATATTTT. Encoded protein: CASSPGQVNGNTIYF.

The genes are TRBV28 and TRBJ1-5; D perhaps matches TRBD1 (5 bases). Trimming left V 6 bases short and J 7 bases short, with 22 bases between. This CDR3 comprises 16 residues. Germline values: CDR1 MDHEN, CDR2 SYDVKM. CDR3 sequence reads: CASSRGGTGPGQPQHF. The CDR3 DNA reads as TGTGCCAGCAGCCGTGGGGGGACGGGCCCAGGGCAGCCCCAGCATTTT.

The chain joins TRBV5-4 to TRBJ1-1, with D perhaps TRBD1 (6 bases). This CDR3 region has 14 residues. Trimming removed 4 bases at V and 4 bases at J, with 14 bases between. CDR1 is SGHNT, CDR2 YYREEE, per germline (reference sequence). The CDR3 bases are TGTGCCAGCAGCCCCCGAGGGGGGGGCACTGAAGCTTTCTTT. This encodes CASSPRGGGTEAFF.

On this clone itself: Germline and junction disagree at one end, which may indicate a read error. The gene calls are TRBV11-3 and TRBJ2-7, with D perhaps matching TRBD2 (6 bases). The CDR3 sequence is 12 residues long. The germline V gene encodes CDR1 SGHNT and CDR2 YENEEA. CDR3 loop: CASSLGAGILNF. The DNA for the CDR3 is TGTGCCAGCAGCTTAGGGGCGGGGATACTCAACTTC.

J is TRBJ2-1 and V is TRBV5-3; 9 bases match TRBD2. TRBV5-3 is designated an ORF whose function remains uncertain. This CDR3 contains 15 residues. V was pared by 2 bases and J by 5 bases, with 5 bases of the junction left unmatched. The CDR3 nucleotides read TGTGCCAGAAGCTTTTCCCTAGCGGGACACAATGAGCAGTTCTTC. It encodes CARSFSLAGHNEQFF.